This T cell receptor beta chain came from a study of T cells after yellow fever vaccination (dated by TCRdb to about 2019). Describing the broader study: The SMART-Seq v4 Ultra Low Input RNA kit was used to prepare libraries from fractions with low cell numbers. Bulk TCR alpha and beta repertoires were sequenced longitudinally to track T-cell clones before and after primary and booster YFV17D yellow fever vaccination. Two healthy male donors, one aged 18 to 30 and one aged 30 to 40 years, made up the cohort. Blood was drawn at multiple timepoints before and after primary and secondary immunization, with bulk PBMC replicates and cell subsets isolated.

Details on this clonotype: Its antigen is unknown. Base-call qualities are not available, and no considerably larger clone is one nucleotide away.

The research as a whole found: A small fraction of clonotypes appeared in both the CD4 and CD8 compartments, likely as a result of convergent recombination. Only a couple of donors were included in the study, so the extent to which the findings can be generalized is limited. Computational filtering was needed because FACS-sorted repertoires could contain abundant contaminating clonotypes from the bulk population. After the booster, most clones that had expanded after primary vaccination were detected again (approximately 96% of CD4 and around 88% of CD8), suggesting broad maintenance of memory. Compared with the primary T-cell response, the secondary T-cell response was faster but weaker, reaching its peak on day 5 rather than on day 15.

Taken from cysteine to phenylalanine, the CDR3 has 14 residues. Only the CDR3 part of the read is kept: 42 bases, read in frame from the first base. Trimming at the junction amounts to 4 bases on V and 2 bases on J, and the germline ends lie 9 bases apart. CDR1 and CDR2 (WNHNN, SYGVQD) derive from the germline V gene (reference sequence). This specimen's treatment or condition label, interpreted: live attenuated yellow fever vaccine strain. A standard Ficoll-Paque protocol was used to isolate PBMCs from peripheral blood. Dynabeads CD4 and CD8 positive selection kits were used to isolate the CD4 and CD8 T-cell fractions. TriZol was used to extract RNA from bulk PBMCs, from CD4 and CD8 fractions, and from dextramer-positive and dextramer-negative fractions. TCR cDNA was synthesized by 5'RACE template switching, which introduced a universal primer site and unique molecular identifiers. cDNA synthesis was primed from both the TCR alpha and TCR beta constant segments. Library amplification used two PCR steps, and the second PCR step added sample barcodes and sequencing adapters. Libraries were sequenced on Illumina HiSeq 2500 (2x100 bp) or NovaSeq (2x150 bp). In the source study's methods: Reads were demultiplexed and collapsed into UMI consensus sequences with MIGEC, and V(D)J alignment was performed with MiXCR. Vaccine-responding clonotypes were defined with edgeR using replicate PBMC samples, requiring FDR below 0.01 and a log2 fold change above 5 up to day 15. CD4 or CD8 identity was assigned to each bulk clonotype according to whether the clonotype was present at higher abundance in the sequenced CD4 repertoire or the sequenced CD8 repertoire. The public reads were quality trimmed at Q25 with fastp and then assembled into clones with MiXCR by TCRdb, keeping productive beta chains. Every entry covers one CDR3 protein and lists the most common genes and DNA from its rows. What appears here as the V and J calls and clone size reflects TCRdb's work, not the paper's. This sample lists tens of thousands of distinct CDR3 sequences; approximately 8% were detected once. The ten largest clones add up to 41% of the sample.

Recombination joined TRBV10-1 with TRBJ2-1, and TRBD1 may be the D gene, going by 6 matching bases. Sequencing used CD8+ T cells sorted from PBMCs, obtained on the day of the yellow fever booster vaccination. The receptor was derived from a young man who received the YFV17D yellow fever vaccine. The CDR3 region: CASSATGPYNEQFF. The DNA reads TGCGCCAGCAGTGCTACAGGGCCCTACAATGAGCAGTTCTTC.